This TCR beta chain emerged from a study of blood T cell repertoires in COVID-19. Study overall: Sample material is recorded as cDNA or gDNA derived from T cells, B-cell-depleted T cells, or PBMCs.

The CDR3 loop spans 15 amino acids. Germline V gene data show CDR1 as SGHVS and CDR2 as FQNEAQ. With 3 bases removed from V and 0 bases from J, the gap between germline ends came to 10 bases. Only in-frame clones appear in the TCRdb table, and some are missing; sequencing was by immunoSEQ multiplex PCR. The sample has over 65,000 clones; 70% to 90% are singletons. The rearrangement uses TRBV7-8 and TRBJ2-3; TRBD1 might be the D (5 bases). Sequencing was performed on peripheral blood. The sequence was obtained from a human donor in a cohort sampled during active COVID-19. For the CDR3, the DNA is TGTGCCAGCAGCTTCTGGGGCTCTAGCACAGATACGCAGTATTTT. Translated, it gives CASSFWGSSTDTQYF.